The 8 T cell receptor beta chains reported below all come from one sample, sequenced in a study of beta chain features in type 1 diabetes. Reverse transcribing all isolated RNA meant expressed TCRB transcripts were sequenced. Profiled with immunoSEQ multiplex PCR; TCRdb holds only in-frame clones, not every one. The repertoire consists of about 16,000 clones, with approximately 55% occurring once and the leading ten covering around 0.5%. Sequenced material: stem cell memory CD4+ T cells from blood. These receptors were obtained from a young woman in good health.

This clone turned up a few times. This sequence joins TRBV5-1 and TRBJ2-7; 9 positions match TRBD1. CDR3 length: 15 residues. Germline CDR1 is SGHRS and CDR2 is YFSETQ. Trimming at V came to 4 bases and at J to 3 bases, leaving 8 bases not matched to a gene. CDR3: CASSPWTGEIYEQYF. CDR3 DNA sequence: TGCGCCAGCAGCCCGTGGACAGGGGAAATCTACGAGCAGTACTTC. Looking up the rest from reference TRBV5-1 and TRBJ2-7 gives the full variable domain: KAGVTQTPRYLIKTRGQQVTLSCSPISGHRSVSWYQQTPGQGLQFLFEYFSETQRNKGNFPGRFSGRQFSNSRSEMNVSTLELGDSALYLCASSPWTGEIYEQYFGPGTRLTVT.

The CDR3 reads CATSQDRVANEQYF. CDR3 nucleotide sequence: TGTGCCACCAGCCAGGACAGGGTGGCTAACGAGCAGTACTTC. The chain couples TRBV15 to TRBJ2-7, with 8 bases that match TRBD1. Germline assignment: CDR1 LNHNV and CDR2 YYDKDF (reference sequence). The V and J ends lost 5 bases and 5 bases, in that order; junction bases with no gene match: 8. The CDR3 contains 14 residues.

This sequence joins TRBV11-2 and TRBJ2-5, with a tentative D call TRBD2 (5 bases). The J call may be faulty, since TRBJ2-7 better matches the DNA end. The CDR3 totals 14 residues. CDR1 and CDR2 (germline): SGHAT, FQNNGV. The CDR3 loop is CASSLEPGSYEQYF. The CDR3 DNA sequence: TGTGCCAGCAGCTTAGAACCGGGGTCCTACGAGCAGTACTTC.

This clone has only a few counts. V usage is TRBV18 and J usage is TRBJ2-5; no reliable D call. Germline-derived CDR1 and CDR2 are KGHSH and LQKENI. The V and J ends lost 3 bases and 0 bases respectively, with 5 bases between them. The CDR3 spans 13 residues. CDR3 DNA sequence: TGTGCCAGCTCACCCGGGTACCAAGAGACCCAGTACTTC. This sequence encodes CASSPGYQETQYF. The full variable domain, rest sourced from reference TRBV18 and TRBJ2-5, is NAGVMQNPRHLVRRRGQEARLRCSPMKGHSHVYWYRQLPEEGLKFMVYLQKENIIDESGMPKERFSAEFPKEGPSILRIQQVVRGDSAAYFCASSPGYQETQYFGPGTRLLVL.

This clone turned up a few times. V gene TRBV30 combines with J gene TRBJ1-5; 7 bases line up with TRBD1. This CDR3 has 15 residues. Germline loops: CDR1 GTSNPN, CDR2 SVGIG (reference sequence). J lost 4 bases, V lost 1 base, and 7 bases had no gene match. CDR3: CAWSDGTDWNQPQHF. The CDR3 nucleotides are TGTGCCTGGAGTGATGGGACAGACTGGAATCAGCCCCAGCATTTT.

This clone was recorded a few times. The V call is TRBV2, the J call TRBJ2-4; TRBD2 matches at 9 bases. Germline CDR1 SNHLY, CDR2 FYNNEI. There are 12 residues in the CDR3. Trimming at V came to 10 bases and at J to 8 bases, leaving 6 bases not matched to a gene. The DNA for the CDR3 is TGTGCCACCGGTAGCGGGAGTGACATTCAGTACTTC. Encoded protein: CATGSGSDIQYF.

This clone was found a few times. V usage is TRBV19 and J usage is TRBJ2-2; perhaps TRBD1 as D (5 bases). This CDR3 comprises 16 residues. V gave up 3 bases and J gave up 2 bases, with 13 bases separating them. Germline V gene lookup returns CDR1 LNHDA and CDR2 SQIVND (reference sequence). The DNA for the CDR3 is TGTGCCAGTAGTATTCGTAGGGGAATAAACACCGGGGAGCTGTTTTTT. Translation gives CASSIRRGINTGELFF.

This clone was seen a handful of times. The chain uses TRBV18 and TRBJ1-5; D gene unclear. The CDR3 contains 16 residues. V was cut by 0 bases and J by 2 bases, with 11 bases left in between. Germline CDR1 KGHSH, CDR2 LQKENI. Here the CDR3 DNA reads TGTGCCAGCTCACCACCGGGAGGGAGCGGCAATCAGCCCCAGCATTTT. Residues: CASSPPGGSGNQPQHF.